A single sample is the source of the 2 T cell receptor beta chains below, sequenced in a study of cytomegalovirus exposure and HLA in healthy donors. Produced via immunoSEQ multiplex PCR; TCRdb's table is partial and in-frame only. This table holds 80,000 to 100,000 clones, around 88% found once. Sequenced sample: PBMCs. The source is a woman aged 25 to 39 in good health and CMV-seronegative.

The sample holds a few counts of this clone. The rearrangement uses TRBV19 and TRBJ1-2; possibly TRBD1 for D (6 bases). Germline V gene sequence: CDR1 LNHDA, CDR2 SQIVND (reference sequence). The CDR3 extends over 14 amino acids. The germline V and J ends were trimmed by 9 bases and 8 bases, with 22 bases remaining between them. The CDR3 spells CASRDRWSPSGYTF. The CDR3 nucleotides are TGTGCCAGCCGAGACAGGTGGTCCCCTTCCGGCTACACCTTC.

The rearrangement uses TRBV11-2 and TRBJ1-1, with 8 bases matching TRBD1. Trimming took 5 bases from V and 1 from J; bases not matched to a gene: 3. The CDR3 contains 14 residues. Looked up from germline, CDR1 is SGHAT and CDR2 is FQNNGV. The CDR3 sequence: CASSLQGANTEAFF. The CDR3 DNA is TGTGCCAGCAGCCTTCAGGGGGCGAACACTGAAGCTTTCTTT. Supplemented by reference TRBV11-2 and TRBJ1-1, the full variable domain reads EAGVAQSPRYKIIEKRQSVAFWCNPISGHATLYWYQQILGQGPKLLIQFQNNGVVDDSQLPKDRFSAERLKGVDSTLKIQPAKLEDSAVYLCASSLQGANTEAFFGQGTRLTVV.